A selection of T cell receptor beta chains follows, all from one sample in a study of blood T cell repertoires in COVID-19. Assay: immunoSEQ multiplex PCR; the TCRdb copy retains only in-frame clones and omits some. The sample carries about 390,000 clones, over 75% recorded once. The sequenced material came from peripheral blood. These receptors were collected from a woman in her fifties or sixties with COVID-19, enrolled during active disease. Each CDR3 is given with its conserved first and last residue. Each record gives: J gene, clone size, D gene, CDR3 length, V gene, CDR3 DNA, CDR3 protein. The D gene is left open where the match is weak. Size values are once, few and many counts, or a class for expanded clones, and some rows have none.

TRBJ2-6 | . | . | 17 | TRBV25-1 | TGTGCCAGCAGTGAATCCTCTTACAGGGATGGGGCCAACGTCCTGACTTTC | CASSESSYRDGANVLTF
TRBJ2-1 | . | . | 15 | TRBV5-1 | TGCGCCAGCAGCTTGGTAGGACAACAAAACAATGAGCAGTTCTTC | CASSLVGQQNNEQFF
TRBJ2-7 | . | TRBD1 | 15 | TRBV4-1 | TGCGCCAGCAGCCAACGTAGACAGGGATCCTACGAGCAGTACTTC | CASSQRRQGSYEQYF
TRBJ2-1 | . | TRBD1 | 16 | TRBV9 | TGTGCCAGCAGCGTAGTGGGGACAGGGGTTTTAAATGAGCAGTTCTTC | CASSVVGTGVLNEQFF
TRBJ1-2 | . | . | 14 | TRBV6-5 | TGTGCCAGCAGACCCCCCGCGGGGCCACATGGCTACACCTTC | CASRPPAGPHGYTF
TRBJ2-3 | . | . | 15 | TRBV7-3 | TGTGCCAGCAGCTCGGGTTACCCAGGAGGGGATACGCAGTATTTT | CASSSGYPGGDTQYF
TRBJ2-2 | . | TRBD2 | 17 | TRBV3-1/TRBV3-2 | TGTGCCAGCAGCCACAGTGCGGGGGGCCTAGCCACCGGGGAGCTGTTTTTT | CASSHSAGGLATGELFF
TRBJ2-1 | . | TRBD2 | 14 | TRBV5-1 | TGCGCCAGCAGCTCAGCGGGGGGGTACAATGAGCAGTTCTTC | CASSSAGGYNEQFF
TRBJ2-7 | . | . | 14 | TRBV10-1 | TGCGCCAGCAACGAGCGGGTAACAAGCTACGAGCAGTACTTC | CASNERVTSYEQYF
TRBJ1-5 | . | . | 16 | TRBV28 | TGTGCCAGCATCAATGGGGGGGGCGGGTTAGGTCAGCCCCAGCATTTT | CASINGGGGLGQPQHF
TRBJ1-6 | . | . | 13 | TRBV5-1 | TGCGCCAGCTGTCGGCAGCGTAATTCACCCCTCCACTTT | CASCRQRNSPLHF
TRBJ1-1 | . | . | 14 | TRBV18 | TGTGCCAGCTCACCCCAGGGGTGGGGCTCTGAAGCTTTCTTT | CASSPQGWGSEAFF
TRBJ1-2 | . | . | 13 | TRBV2 | TGTGCCAGCAGTGAGGGCAGTCACTATGGCTACACCTTC | CASSEGSHYGYTF
TRBJ1-6 | . | . | 16 | TRBV9 | TGTGCCAGCAGCCTGGGGGGGCGCTTTCTGTATTCACCCCTCCACTTT | CASSLGGRFLYSPLHF
TRBJ1-1 | . | . | 14 | TRBV18 | TGTGCCAGCTCACCACAGAGTATGAACACTGAAGCTTTCTTT | CASSPQSMNTEAFF
TRBJ1-2 | . | . | 14 | TRBV19 | TGTGCCAGTAGTTTCTATGGGACATCGGCTGGCTACACCTTC | CASSFYGTSAGYTF
TRBJ2-5 | . | . | 15 | TRBV4-2 | TGTGCCAGCAGCCAAGATGTCCGTTGGAGAGAGACCCAGTACTTC | CASSQDVRWRETQYF
TRBJ1-2 | . | . | 14 | TRBV9 | TGTGCCAGCAGCGTAGTCCCGGTACGATATGGCTACACCTTC | CASSVVPVRYGYTF
TRBJ1-2 | once | . | 13 | TRBV6-5 | TGTGCCAGCAGATCGGACTCCTACTATGGCTACACCTTC | CASRSDSYYGYTF
TRBJ2-5 | . | TRBD2 | 16 | TRBV20-1 | TGCAGTGCTAGTGAGGGACTAGCGGGTCTCAGGGGGACCCAGTACTTC | CSASEGLAGLRGTQYF
TRBJ2-7 | . | . | 15 | TRBV7-8 | TGTGCCAGCAGCTTTCAAGGGACAAGCCTCTACGAGCAGTACTTC | CASSFQGTSLYEQYF
TRBJ2-2 | . | . | 13 | TRBV30 | TGTGCCTGGAGTGTGGTAGACACCGGGGAGCTGTTTTTT | CAWSVVDTGELFF
TRBJ2-7 | . | TRBD1 | 15 | TRBV7-3 | TGTGCCAGCAGCCCATCCGGGACAGGAGACTACGAGCAGTACTTC | CASSPSGTGDYEQYF
TRBJ2-5 | . | . | 11 | TRBV9 | TGTGCCAGCAGCGGAGGAGAGACCCAGTACTTC | CASSGGETQYF
TRBJ1-4 | . | . | 13 | TRBV14 | TGTGCCAGCAGCGCAGTCACTAATGAAAAACTGTTTTTT | CASSAVTNEKLFF
TRBJ2-3 | . | TRBD1 | 16 | TRBV5-5 | TGTGCCAGCAGCTTGGCTGCAAACAGGGGGCAGGGGACGCAGTATTTT | CASSLAANRGQGTQYF
TRBJ1-1 | . | . | 12 | TRBV6-2/TRBV6-3 | TGTGCCAGCAGTTACTCCGGGGGAGAAACTTTCTTT | CASSYSGGETFF
TRBJ1-5 | . | . | 13 | TRBV11-2 | TGTGCCAGCAGCTTAAGGGGAGGACAGCCCCAGCATTTT | CASSLRGGQPQHF
TRBJ1-4 | . | . | 14 | TRBV11-2 | TGTGCCAGCAGCTACACCGGGGGGGAGGAAAAACTGTTTTTT | CASSYTGGEEKLFF
TRBJ1-2 | once | . | 14 | TRBV6-5 | TGTGCCAGCAGGCTGGGGGCGGCGGACTATGGCTACACCTTC | CASRLGAADYGYTF
TRBJ1-3 | few | TRBD1 | 18 | TRBV19 | TGTGCCAGTAGTTCATACCCGACAGGGGGCAAAGCTGGAAACACCATATATTTT | CASSSYPTGGKAGNTIYF
TRBJ2-1 | once | . | 15 | TRBV5-1 | TGCGCCAGCAGCGCCACTAGCTACCTCTACAATGAGCAGTTCTTC | CASSATSYLYNEQFF
TRBJ2-1 | . | . | 13 | TRBV24-1 | TGTGCCACCAGAAAAGGACACTACAATGAGCAGTTCTTC | CATRKGHYNEQFF
TRBJ2-2 | . | . | 15 | TRBV27 | TGTGCCAGCAGTCTCCCGGGGCTAGCGACCGGGGAGCTGTTTTTT | CASSLPGLATGELFF
TRBJ2-1 | . | TRBD2 | 15 | TRBV7-3 | TGTGCCAGCAGCTTAGGCGGGGGAGCATCCAATGAGCAGTTCTTC | CASSLGGGASNEQFF
TRBJ2-5 | many | . | 13 | TRBV11-2 | TGTGCCAGCAGCCCCTGGGCGGGAGAGACCCAGTACTTC | CASSPWAGETQYF
TRBJ2-2 | many | . | 15 | TRBV5-4 | TGTGCCAGCAGCTTGGGACTAGTGTCCACCGGGGAGCTGTTTTTT | CASSLGLVSTGELFF
TRBJ1-1 | . | . | 12 | TRBV2 | TGTGCCAGCAGAGGGGATGTTGGACGCTGCTTCTTT | CASRGDVGRCFF
TRBJ2-2 | . | . | 19 | TRBV18 | TGTGCCAGCTCACTTTTCCGGACATCGAATAGTACGAACACCGGGGAGCTGTTTTTT | CASSLFRTSNSTNTGELFF
TRBJ2-3 | . | TRBD2 | 17 | TRBV7-2 | TGTGCCAGCAGCTACGCCGCCCTAGCGGGGGGCTCGGATACGCAGTATTTT | CASSYAALAGGSDTQYF
TRBJ1-1 | . | . | 13 | TRBV12-3/TRBV12-4 | TGTGCCAGCAGTTTAAACGGTCACCCTGAAGCTTTCTTT | CASSLNGHPEAFF
TRBJ2-5 | . | TRBD2 | 15 | TRBV9 | TGTGCCAGCAGCCCGGGGGGGTCTCCCCAAGAGACCCAGTACTTC | CASSPGGSPQETQYF
TRBJ1-6 | . | . | 15 | TRBV10-3 | TGTGCCATCAGTGAGTCGGGGGGGAATAATTCACCCCTCCACTTT | CAISESGGNNSPLHF
TRBJ1-4 | . | . | 15 | TRBV6-1 | TGTGCCAGCAGTGAAGCGTGGGGGCTGGATGAAAAACTGTTTTTT | CASSEAWGLDEKLFF
TRBJ2-6 | . | TRBD1 | 19 | TRBV6-2/TRBV6-3 | TGTGCCAGCAGTTATCAAACCGGGACAGGGGGATCCGGGGCCAACGTCCTGACTTTC | CASSYQTGTGGSGANVLTF
TRBJ1-2 | . | . | 14 | TRBV5-4 | TGTGCCAGCAGCTCTGTCCAGGGGTCCTATGGCTACACCTTC | CASSSVQGSYGYTF
TRBJ2-3 | . | TRBD2 | 17 | TRBV5-1 | TGCGCCAGCAGCCCCTCGGCGGGGGGTTTTGGCACAGATACGCAGTATTTT | CASSPSAGGFGTDTQYF
TRBJ2-2 | . | TRBD1 | 16 | TRBV28 | TGTGCCAGCCTTGCGTGGGACAGGGGGGACACCGGGGAGCTGTTTTTT | CASLAWDRGDTGELFF
TRBJ2-3 | . | TRBD2 | 15 | TRBV30 | TGTGCCTGGCGACTAGCGGATGAGTGGGGAGATACGCAGTATTTT | CAWRLADEWGDTQYF
TRBJ2-6 | . | . | 18 | TRBV5-1 | TGCGCCAGCAGCTTGGGACCGACGGGAGCCTCTGGGGCCAACGTCCTGACTTTC | CASSLGPTGASGANVLTF
TRBJ2-1 | . | . | 15 | TRBV19 | TGTGCCAGTAGTATAGATACGGGGGTCTACAATGAGCAGTTCTTC | CASSIDTGVYNEQFF
TRBJ2-5 | . | TRBD1 | 14 | TRBV2 | TGTGCCAGCAGTCCGACAGGGGTGGTGGAGACCCAGTACTTC | CASSPTGVVETQYF
TRBJ2-2 | . | TRBD2 | 15 | TRBV11-3 | TGTGCCAGCAGCCCCGGACTAGCGGGGATCGGGGAGCTGTTTTTT | CASSPGLAGIGELFF